These 9 T cell receptor beta chains originate from one sample sequenced in a study of T cell responses to AZD1222 COVID-19 vaccine. The data were produced by immunoSEQ multiplex PCR, yet TCRdb's version contains in-frame clones alone and is incomplete. The sample consists of some 150,000 clones, about nine tenths of them appearing once. The specimen was peripheral blood, collected on day 0 of AZD1222 vaccination. The receptors stem from an adult in good health.

This sequence joins TRBV18 and TRBJ1-1; D uncertain. Trimming shortened V by 3 bases and J by 3 bases, and 11 bases separated the two germline ends. Germline lookup yields CDR1 KGHSH and CDR2 LQKENI. The CDR3 covers 14 residues. In DNA, the CDR3 is TGTGCCAGCTCACCGAGTCTCGAACACACTGAAGCTTTCTTT. Amino acids: CASSPSLEHTEAFF. The full variable domain, rest sourced from reference TRBV18 and TRBJ1-1, is NAGVMQNPRHLVRRRGQEARLRCSPMKGHSHVYWYRQLPEEGLKFMVYLQKENIIDESGMPKERFSAEFPKEGPSILRIQQVVRGDSAAYFCASSPSLEHTEAFFGQGTRLTVV.

CDR3 sequence: CASSLVGTEGSGNTIYF. The DNA for the CDR3 is TGTGCCAGCAGCTTAGTCGGGACAGAGGGCTCTGGAAACACCATATATTTT. The J gene is TRBJ1-3, the V gene TRBV7-2; 7 bases are shared with TRBD1. The CDR3 extends over 17 amino acids. Unmatched junction bases numbered 6, after V lost 1 base and J lost 0 bases. In germline, CDR1 is SGHTA, CDR2 FQGNSA.

The V gene is TRBV7-2, the J gene TRBJ1-4; maybe TRBD1 (5 bases). The CDR3 runs 15 residues. Deletions cut 5 bases from V and 0 bases from J, with 10 bases between. CDR1 is SGHTA and CDR2 is FQGNSA in the germline V gene. CDR3 sequence reads: CASSVGTATNEKLFF. The DNA for the CDR3 is TGTGCCAGCAGCGTAGGGACGGCAACTAATGAAAAACTGTTTTTT.

The rearrangement uses TRBV29-1 and TRBJ2-3, with TRBD2 identical over 8 bases. V shed 4 bases, J shed 5 bases, and the junction held 23 bases outside the gene matches. The CDR3 is 19 amino acids. In germline, CDR1 is SQVTM, CDR2 ANQGSEA. This chain's CDR3 is CSVVDFVREGPHGGDTQYF. The DNA of the CDR3 is TGCAGCGTTGTTGATTTCGTACGGGAGGGCCCCCATGGGGGAGATACGCAGTATTTT.

This sequence joins TRBV27 and TRBJ2-1; D not resolved. CDR1 MNHEY and CDR2 SMNVEV come from the germline V gene (reference sequence). The length of the CDR3 is 15 residues. V dropped 5 bases and J dropped 0 bases, with 11 bases sitting between them. The chain's CDR3 is CASSVHASSYNEQFF. The CDR3 DNA sequence: TGTGCCAGCAGTGTTCACGCAAGCTCCTACAATGAGCAGTTCTTC.

V gene TRBV20-1 combines with J gene TRBJ2-7; D is unresolved. Germline V gives CDR1 DFQATT, CDR2 SNEGSKA (reference sequence). The CDR3 is made up of 11 amino acids. V lost 6 bases to trimming and J lost 7 bases, with 13 bases between them. CDR3 sequence (DNA): TGCAGTGCCCTCGGCTCTGGGGAGCAGTACTTC. It encodes CSALGSGEQYF.

The chain joins TRBV14 to TRBJ2-1, with 11 bases that match TRBD1. Looked up from germline, CDR1 is SGHDN and CDR2 is FVKESK. This CDR3 comprises 18 residues. The V gene end was trimmed by 0 bases and the J gene end by 4 bases; junction bases not matched to a gene: 8. CDR3 DNA: TGTGCCAGCAGCCAAGATCTCCCGGACAGGGGGCTTTACAATGAGCAGTTCTTC. Protein: CASSQDLPDRGLYNEQFF.

The V gene is TRBV10-2, the J gene TRBJ1-1, with D uncertain. Germline CDR1 reads WSHSY; CDR2 reads SAAADI. The CDR3 spans 12 residues. V was pared by 5 bases and J by 0 bases, with 4 bases between. CDR3 residues: CASSSMNTEAFF. The CDR3, as DNA: TGCGCCAGCAGTTCCATGAACACTGAAGCTTTCTTT.

This clone was seen only once. The V and J genes are TRBV2 and TRBJ1-4, with a weak D call TRBD1 (6 bases). The CDR3 consists of 13 residues. Trimming pared 4 bases from V and 16 bases from J, leaving 19 bases between. Germline lookup yields CDR1 SNHLY and CDR2 FYNNEI. The CDR3 DNA reads TGTGCCAGCAGTGGATCAGTGCGGGGGACAACGTTTTTT. Its translation: CASSGSVRGTTFF.